One sample yielded the 21 T cell receptor beta chains listed below, sequenced in a study of blood T cell repertoires in COVID-19. Sequenced by immunoSEQ multiplex PCR; TCRdb stores in-frame clones only, minus some. The profile covers around 250,000 clones, with about nine tenths appearing a single time and 1% to 1.5% taken by the ten largest. The sequenced sample consisted of PBMCs or T cells enriched from blood (not recorded which). These receptors were obtained from a human donor in a cohort exposed to, infected with or recovered from COVID-19 (not recorded which). The donor label of this sample is uncertain.

The chain is built from TRBV24-1 and TRBJ1-2; 7 bases map to TRBD1. In germline, CDR1 is KGHDR, CDR2 SFDVKD. The CDR3 sequence is 15 residues long. The J segment lost 1 base and the V segment lost 4 bases, leaving 5 bases of the junction unmatched. The CDR3 DNA sequence: TGTGCCACCAGTGAAAGGGGGCTGGGTAACTATGGCTACACCTTC. It specifies CATSERGLGNYGYTF.

The rearrangement uses TRBV18 and TRBJ2-7, with 10 bases that match TRBD1. The germline CDR1 and CDR2 sequences are KGHSH and LQKENI. The CDR3 extends over 15 amino acids. V was clipped by 3 bases and J by 6 bases; unmatched bases: 8. CDR3 coding DNA: TGTGCCAGCTCACCGCCGGGACAGGGGATAGCCGAGCAGTACTTC. This codes for CASSPPGQGIAEQYF.

This sequence joins TRBV2 and TRBJ1-4; the D gene is possibly TRBD1 (5 bases). Germline lookup yields CDR1 SNHLY and CDR2 FYNNEI. Trimming cost V 2 bases and J 7 bases, with 14 bases left between them. This CDR3 is 15 amino acids long. The CDR3 DNA is TGTGCCAGCAGTGAAAGGAGACAGACCACTGAAAAACTGTTTTTT. Translation: CASSERRQTTEKLFF.

V is TRBV29-1 and J is TRBJ2-7; 11 positions match TRBD2. The junction had 10 bases not matched to a gene; V was cut back by 5 bases and J by 4 bases. Germline V gene sequence: CDR1 SQVTM, CDR2 ANQGSEA. CDR3 size: 15 residues. This CDR3 is CSVTSGGSGLYEQYF. CDR3 sequence (DNA): TGCAGCGTTACTAGCGGGGGTTCTGGTTTATACGAGCAGTACTTC.

Written as DNA, the CDR3 is TGCAGCGTAAGACAGGGCTTTGAAGCTTTCTTT. Translated: CSVRQGFEAFF. The chain employs TRBV29-1 and TRBJ1-1; 7 bases line up with TRBD1. Germline values: CDR1 SQVTM, CDR2 ANQGSEA. The V gene end was trimmed by 6 bases and the J gene end by 7 bases; junction bases not matched to a gene: 5. The CDR3 extends over 11 amino acids. Filled out from reference TRBV29-1 and TRBJ1-1, the complete variable domain reads SAVISQKPSRDICQRGTSLTIQCQVDSQVTMMFWYRQQPGQSLTLIATANQGSEATYESGFVIDKFPISRPNLTFSTLTVSNMSPEDSSIYLCSVRQGFEAFFGQGTRLTVV.

J is TRBJ2-3 and V is TRBV12-3 or TRBV12-4; 9 nucleotides agree with TRBD1. The CDR3 runs 13 residues. Trimming cost V 5 bases and J 9 bases; bases outside gene matches: 6. The CDR3 DNA sequence: TGTGCCAGCAGTCACGCCGGGACAGGGACGCAGTATTTT. This codes for CASSHAGTGTQYF.

This clone was picked up a small number of times. This chain joins TRBV27 and TRBJ2-7; TRBD1 aligns across 8 bases. Losses at the gene ends were 6 bases for V and 4 bases for J; bases not matched to a gene: 5. This CDR3 spans 13 amino acids. Per germline, CDR1 MNHEY and CDR2 SMNVEV (reference sequence). The CDR3 coding sequence is TGTGCCAGCAGCCCGGACAGGGCTTACGAGCAGTACTTC. Its protein product is CASSPDRAYEQYF.

The genes are TRBV7-9 and TRBJ2-5; D perhaps matches TRBD2 (6 bases). This CDR3 region has 15 residues. CDR1 and CDR2 (germline): SEHNR, FQNEAQ (reference sequence). V gave up 5 bases and J gave up 3 bases, with 16 bases separating them. The CDR3 DNA sequence: TGTGCCAGCAGCCGGAGGGCGGGGATTGAAGAGACCCAGTACTTC. It is translated as CASSRRAGIEETQYF.

The chain joins TRBV7-2 to TRBJ1-5; D is ambiguous. V lost 0 bases, J lost 0 bases, and 6 bases lay in between. CDR1 and CDR2 from the germline V gene are SGHTA and FQGNSA. This CDR3 has 15 residues. The CDR3 DNA sequence: TGTGCCAGCAGCTTAGCCGGGAATAGCAATCAGCCCCAGCATTTT. Its translation is CASSLAGNSNQPQHF. Based on the CDR3 plus reference TRBV7-2 and TRBJ1-5, the full variable domain is GAGVSQSPSNKVTEKGKDVELRCDPISGHTALYWYRQSLGQGLEFLIYFQGNSAPDKSGLPSDRFSAERTGGSVSTLTIQRTQQEDSAVYLCASSLAGNSNQPQHFGDGTRLSIL.

The chain combines TRBV6-5 with TRBJ2-7, with a possible D match to TRBD2 (6 bases). V was cut by 7 bases and J by 6 bases, with 16 bases left in between. The CDR3 consists of 13 residues. Germline CDR1 MNHEY, CDR2 SVGAGI. CDR3 DNA: TGTGCCAGCAACTCTCCGGGGGACGGCGAGCAGTACTTC. As protein: CASNSPGDGEQYF.

The chain couples TRBV18 to TRBJ1-1, with 8 bases aligning to TRBD1. The CDR3 runs 16 residues. CDR1 is KGHSH and CDR2 is LQKENI in the germline V gene. V was pared by 2 bases and J by 6 bases, with 11 bases of the junction left unmatched. CDR3 in amino acids: CASSPSMDRVSSEAFF. CDR3 coding DNA: TGTGCCAGCTCACCAAGTATGGACAGGGTTAGTTCTGAAGCTTTCTTT.

The V call is TRBV25-1, the J call TRBJ1-6; D remains unclear. CDR1 and CDR2 (germline): MGHDK, SYGVNS. V lost 2 bases to trimming and J lost 8 bases, with 13 bases between them. This CDR3 has 15 residues. As DNA, the CDR3 is TGTGCCAGCAGTGAAGGTTCAGGTAGTTATTCACCCCTCCACTTT. This encodes CASSEGSGSYSPLHF.

The gene calls are TRBV11-2 and TRBJ1-1; D not certain. V was shortened by 5 bases and J by 8 bases, with 9 bases between the two germline ends. From germline, CDR1 is SGHAT and CDR2 FQNNGV. The CDR3 length is 11 residues. The CDR3 DNA follows: TGTGCCAGCAGCCCCGCCAGGGAAGCTTTCTTT. Residues: CASSPAREAFF. Using reference TRBV11-2 and TRBJ1-1 for the parts outside the CDR3, the full variable domain is EAGVAQSPRYKIIEKRQSVAFWCNPISGHATLYWYQQILGQGPKLLIQFQNNGVVDDSQLPKDRFSAERLKGVDSTLKIQPAKLEDSAVYLCASSPAREAFFGQGTRLTVV.

This clone was counted once. The J gene is TRBJ1-4, the V gene TRBV4-1; D is possibly TRBD1 (5 bases). The CDR3 has 14 amino acids. V gave up 0 bases and J gave up 4 bases, with 6 bases separating them. Germline CDR1 is MGHRA and CDR2 is YSYEKL. The CDR3 DNA follows: TGCGCCAGCAGCCAAGAGGGGCTTAATGAAAAACTGTTTTTT. It codes for CASSQEGLNEKLFF.

This chain links TRBV7-6 with TRBJ1-4; D is perhaps TRBD1 (5 bases). V lost 5 bases and J 5 bases, leaving 18 bases between the germline ends. Germline V gives CDR1 SGHVS, CDR2 FNYEAQ. This CDR3 spans 16 amino acids. The CDR3 spells CASSQGAPALNEKLFF. The CDR3 region has the DNA TGTGCCAGCAGCCAAGGGGCCCCGGCCCTCAATGAAAAACTGTTTTTT.

The chain has TRBV6-5 and TRBJ2-2, with TRBD1 matching over 12 bases. This CDR3 spans 15 amino acids. Unmatched junction bases numbered 4, after V lost 5 bases and J lost 6 bases. The germline gives CDR1 MNHEY, CDR2 SVGAGI. The CDR3 nucleotides read TGTGCCAGCAGTCCGGGACAGGGGGCCGCCGGGGAGCTGTTTTTT. Amino acids: CASSPGQGAAGELFF.

This clone was counted between two and nine times. The junction and the germline gene differ at one end; a read error may be behind it. This chain links TRBV18 with TRBJ1-3; D is perhaps TRBD1 (6 bases). The CDR3 totals 16 residues. The germline CDR1 and CDR2 sequences are KGHSH and LQKENI. The CDR3 DNA reads TGTGCCAGCTCGCCTTTACAGGGAGCCGGTGGAGACACCATATATTTT. It codes for CASSPLQGAGGDTIYF.

The CDR3 nucleotides read TGTGCCAGCAGCCCAAAGGGGGTAGTAAGGACCGGGGAGCTGTTTTTT. Its translation: CASSPKGVVRTGELFF. The genes are TRBV7-3 and TRBJ2-2, with D possibly TRBD1 on 6 matching bases. The CDR3 contains 16 residues. The V and J ends lost 5 bases and 5 bases respectively, with 18 bases between them. The V gene's germline CDR1 is SGHTA and CDR2 FQGTGA.

This clone came up a few times. The rearrangement links TRBV5-8 to TRBJ1-5; D is undetermined. Germline V gives CDR1 SGHTS, CDR2 YDEGEE. The ends were cut back, 2 bases at V and 6 bases at J, with 9 bases in the middle. This CDR3 has 13 residues. DNA of the CDR3: TGTGCCAGCAGCTTAGCCAGAGGTCAGCCCCAGCATTTT. It encodes CASSLARGQPQHF.

This chain uses TRBV28 with TRBJ1-2, with D uncertain. V lost 8 bases and J 3 bases, leaving 7 bases between the germline ends. Per germline, CDR1 MDHEN and CDR2 SYDVKM. CDR3 length equals 11 residues. Here the CDR3 DNA reads TGTGCCAGCGCTGGCCACTATGGCTACACCTTC. Protein product: CASAGHYGYTF.

The chain combines TRBV11-2 with TRBJ1-1; D gene uncertain. The germline V gene has CDR1 SGHAT and CDR2 FQNNGV. The CDR3 spans 11 residues. V was trimmed by 3 bases and J by 4 bases, leaving 3 bases between them. DNA of the CDR3: TGTGCCAGCAGCTTCGGCACTGAAGCTTTCTTT. Translation: CASSFGTEAFF.